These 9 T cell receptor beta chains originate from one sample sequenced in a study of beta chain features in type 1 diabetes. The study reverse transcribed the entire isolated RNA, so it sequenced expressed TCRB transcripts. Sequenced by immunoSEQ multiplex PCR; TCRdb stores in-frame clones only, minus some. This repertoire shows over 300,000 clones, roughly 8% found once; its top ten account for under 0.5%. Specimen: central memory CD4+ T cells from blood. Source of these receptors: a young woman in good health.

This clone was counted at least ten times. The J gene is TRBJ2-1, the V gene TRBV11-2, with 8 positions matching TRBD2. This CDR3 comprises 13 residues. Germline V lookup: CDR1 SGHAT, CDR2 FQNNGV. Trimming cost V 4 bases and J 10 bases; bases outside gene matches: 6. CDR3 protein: CASSSNRGGEQFF. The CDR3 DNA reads TGTGCCAGCAGCTCGAACCGGGGGGGCGAGCAGTTCTTC.

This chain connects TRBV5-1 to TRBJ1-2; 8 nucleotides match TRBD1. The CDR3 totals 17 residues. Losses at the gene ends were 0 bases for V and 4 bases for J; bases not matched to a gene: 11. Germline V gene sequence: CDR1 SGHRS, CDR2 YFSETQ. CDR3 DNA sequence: TGCGCCAGCAGCTTGGGGCCAGGGGGCCGGATCGGCTATGGCTACACCTTC. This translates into CASSLGPGGRIGYGYTF. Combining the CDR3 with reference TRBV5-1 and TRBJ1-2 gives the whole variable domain KAGVTQTPRYLIKTRGQQVTLSCSPISGHRSVSWYQQTPGQGLQFLFEYFSETQRNKGNFPGRFSGRQFSNSRSEMNVSTLELGDSALYLCASSLGPGGRIGYGYTFGSGTRLTVV.

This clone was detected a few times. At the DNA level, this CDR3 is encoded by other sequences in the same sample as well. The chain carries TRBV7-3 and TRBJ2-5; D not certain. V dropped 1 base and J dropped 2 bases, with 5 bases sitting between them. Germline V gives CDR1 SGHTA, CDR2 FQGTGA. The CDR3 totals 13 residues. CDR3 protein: CASSLSWQETQYF. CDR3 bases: TGTGCCAGCAGCTTAAGTTGGCAAGAGACCCAGTACTTC.

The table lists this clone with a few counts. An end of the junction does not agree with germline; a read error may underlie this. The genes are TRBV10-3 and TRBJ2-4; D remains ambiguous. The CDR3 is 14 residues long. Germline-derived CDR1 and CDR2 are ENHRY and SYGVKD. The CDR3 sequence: CASSEGLTWDIQYF. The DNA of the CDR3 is TGTGCCAGCAGTGAAGGCCTAACCTGGGACATTCAGTACTTC.

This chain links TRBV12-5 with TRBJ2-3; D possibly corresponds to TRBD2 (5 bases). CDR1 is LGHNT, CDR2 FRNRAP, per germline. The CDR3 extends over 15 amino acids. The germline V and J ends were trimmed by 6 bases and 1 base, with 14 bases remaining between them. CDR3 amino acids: CASGQSGFRTDTQYF. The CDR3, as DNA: TGTGCTAGTGGCCAGAGCGGATTCCGCACAGATACGCAGTATTTT.

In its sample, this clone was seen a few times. This CDR3 is CASSQSRANEQFF. The CDR3 DNA reads as TGTGCCAGCAGCCAATCTCGGGCCAATGAGCAGTTCTTC. V gene TRBV7-2 combines with J gene TRBJ2-1; D not certain. The V and J ends lost 5 bases and 6 bases respectively, with 11 bases between them. From germline, CDR1 is SGHTA and CDR2 FQGNSA. The CDR3 has 13 residues.

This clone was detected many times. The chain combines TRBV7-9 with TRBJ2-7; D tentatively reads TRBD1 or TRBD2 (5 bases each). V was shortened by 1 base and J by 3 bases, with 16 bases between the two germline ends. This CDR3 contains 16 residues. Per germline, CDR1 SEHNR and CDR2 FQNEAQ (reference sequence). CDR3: CASSLVVGTGRYEQYF. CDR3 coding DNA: TGTGCCAGCAGCTTAGTTGTTGGGACGGGTCGCTACGAGCAGTACTTC.

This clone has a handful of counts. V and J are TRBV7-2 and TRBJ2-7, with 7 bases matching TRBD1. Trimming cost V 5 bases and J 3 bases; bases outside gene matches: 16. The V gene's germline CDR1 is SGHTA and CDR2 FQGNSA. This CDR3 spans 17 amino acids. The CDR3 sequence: CASSRSPTGQRFYEQYF. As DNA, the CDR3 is TGTGCCAGCAGCCGGAGCCCAACGGGACAGCGTTTCTACGAGCAGTACTTC.

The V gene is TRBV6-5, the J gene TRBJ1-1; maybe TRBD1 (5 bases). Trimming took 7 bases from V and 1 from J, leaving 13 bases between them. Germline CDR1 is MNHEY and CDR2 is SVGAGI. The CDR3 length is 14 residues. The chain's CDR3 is CASKPGLTNTEAFF. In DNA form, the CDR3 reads TGTGCCAGCAAACCGGGACTAACGAACACTGAAGCTTTCTTT.